The clone carrying this TCR beta chain was recorded a few times. Its specificity is not known. The data derive from a study of regulatory T cells in long-lasting Graves disease. Study context: By definition, persistent Graves' disease involved antithyroid drugs for over 5 years alongside positive TSH receptor antibodies. Whole-study results and caveats: Gene preferences differed: TRBV28, TRBJ1-2, TRBJ2-5 in persistent cases.

The time point: persistent/refractory GD, antithyroid drugs over 5 years with positive TRAb. TCR sequences were obtained from RNA taken from PBMCs. Assembly of TCR beta libraries relied on iRepertoire HTBI primers together with Arm-PCR of CDR3 regions. TCRdb fed the multiplex PCR reads into MiXCR, producing one record per CDR3 protein. This table holds 450,000 or so distinct CDR3 sequences, around a fifth found once. Germline V gives CDR1 SGHDN, CDR2 FVKESK. CDR3 length: 16 residues. Germline trimming cut 2 bases from V and 5 bases from J; bases unmatched to any gene: 9. Sequences were derived from peripheral blood mononuclear cells (PBMCs), sampled when the disease was refractory, from a patient treated with antithyroid drugs. The chain combines TRBV14 with TRBJ2-1, with 7 bases aligning to TRBD1. This TCR derives from a female donor with Graves disease. Here the CDR3 DNA reads TGTGCCAGCAGCCAACGGACAGGTTCCGTACACAATGAGCAGTTCTTC. It translates to CASSQRTGSVHNEQFF.